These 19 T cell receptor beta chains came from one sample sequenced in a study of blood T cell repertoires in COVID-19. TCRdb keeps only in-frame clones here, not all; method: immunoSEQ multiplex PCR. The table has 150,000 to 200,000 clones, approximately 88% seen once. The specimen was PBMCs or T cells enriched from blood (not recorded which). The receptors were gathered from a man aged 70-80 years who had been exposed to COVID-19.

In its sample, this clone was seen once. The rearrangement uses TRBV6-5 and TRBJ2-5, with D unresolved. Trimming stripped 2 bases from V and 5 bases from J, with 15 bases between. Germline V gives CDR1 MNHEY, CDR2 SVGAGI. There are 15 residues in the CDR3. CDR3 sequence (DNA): TGTGCCAGCAGTTACGGTTCAACACCCACGGAGACCCAGTACTTC. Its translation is CASSYGSTPTETQYF.

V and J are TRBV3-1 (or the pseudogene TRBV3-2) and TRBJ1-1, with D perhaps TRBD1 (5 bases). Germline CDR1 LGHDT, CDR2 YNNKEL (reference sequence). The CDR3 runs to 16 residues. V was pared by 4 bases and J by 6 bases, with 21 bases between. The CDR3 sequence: CASSRNVGLGPPEAFF. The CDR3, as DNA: TGTGCCAGCAGCCGTAACGTTGGTTTGGGGCCCCCTGAAGCTTTCTTT.

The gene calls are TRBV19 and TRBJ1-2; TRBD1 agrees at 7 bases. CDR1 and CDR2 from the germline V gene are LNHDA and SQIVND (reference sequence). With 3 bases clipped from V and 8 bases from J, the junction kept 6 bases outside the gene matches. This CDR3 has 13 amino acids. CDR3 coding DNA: TGTGCCAGTAGTATTCGCGCAGGGGGAGGCTACACCTTC. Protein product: CASSIRAGGGYTF.

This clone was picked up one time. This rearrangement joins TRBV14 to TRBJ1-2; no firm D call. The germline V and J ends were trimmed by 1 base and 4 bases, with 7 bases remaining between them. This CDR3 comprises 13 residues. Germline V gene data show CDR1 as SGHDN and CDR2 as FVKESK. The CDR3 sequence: CASSQVAGYGYTF. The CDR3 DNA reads TGTGCCAGCAGCCAAGTGGCAGGCTATGGCTACACCTTC.

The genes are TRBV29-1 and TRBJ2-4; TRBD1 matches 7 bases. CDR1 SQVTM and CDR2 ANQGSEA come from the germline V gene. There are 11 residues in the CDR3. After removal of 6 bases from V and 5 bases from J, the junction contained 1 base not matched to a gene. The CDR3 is CSVGTENIQYF. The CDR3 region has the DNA TGCAGCGTAGGGACAGAAAACATTCAGTACTTC.

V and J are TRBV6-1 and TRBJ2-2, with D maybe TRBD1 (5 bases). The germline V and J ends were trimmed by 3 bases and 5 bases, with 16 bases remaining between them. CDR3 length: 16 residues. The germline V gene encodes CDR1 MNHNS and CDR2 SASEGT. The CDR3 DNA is TGTGCCAGCAGTGACAGGGTTCCCGGTGGGACCGGGGAGCTGTTTTTT. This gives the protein CASSDRVPGGTGELFF.

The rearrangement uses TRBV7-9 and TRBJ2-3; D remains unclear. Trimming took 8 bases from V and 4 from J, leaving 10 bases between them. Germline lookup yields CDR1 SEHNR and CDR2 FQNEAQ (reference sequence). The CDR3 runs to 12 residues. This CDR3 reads CASSSFADTQYF. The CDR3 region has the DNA TGTGCCAGCTCTAGTTTCGCAGATACGCAGTATTTT.

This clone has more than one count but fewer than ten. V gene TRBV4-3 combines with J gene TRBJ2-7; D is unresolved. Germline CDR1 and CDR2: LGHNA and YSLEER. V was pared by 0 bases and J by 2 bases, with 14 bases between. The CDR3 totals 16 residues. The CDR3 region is CASSQDQASLTYEQYF. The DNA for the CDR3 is TGCGCCAGCAGCCAAGATCAGGCTTCTTTGACCTACGAGCAGTACTTC.

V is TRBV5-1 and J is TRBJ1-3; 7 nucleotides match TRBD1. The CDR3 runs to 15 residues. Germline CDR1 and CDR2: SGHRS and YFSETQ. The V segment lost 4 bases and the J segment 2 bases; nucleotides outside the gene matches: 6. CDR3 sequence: CASSDEGATGNTIYF. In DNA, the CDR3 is TGCGCCAGCAGCGACGAGGGGGCGACTGGAAACACCATATATTTT.

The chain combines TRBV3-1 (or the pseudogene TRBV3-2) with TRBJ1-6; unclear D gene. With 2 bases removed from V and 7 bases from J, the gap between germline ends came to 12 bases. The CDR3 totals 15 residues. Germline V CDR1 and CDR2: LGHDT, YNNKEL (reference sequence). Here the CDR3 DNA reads TGTGCCAGCAGCCAATCAGGCCGTTTCAATTCACCCCTCCACTTT. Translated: CASSQSGRFNSPLHF.

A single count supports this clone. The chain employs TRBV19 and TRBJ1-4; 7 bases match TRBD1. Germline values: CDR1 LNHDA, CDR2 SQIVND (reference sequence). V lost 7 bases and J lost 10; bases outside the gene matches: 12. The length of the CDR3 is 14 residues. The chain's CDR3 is CASNPTGTERKLFF. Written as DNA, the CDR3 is TGTGCCAGTAACCCAACCGGGACAGAAAGAAAACTGTTTTTT. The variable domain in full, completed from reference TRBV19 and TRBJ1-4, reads DGGITQSPKYLFRKEGQNVTLSCEQNLNHDAMYWYRQDPGQGLRLIYYSQIVNDFQKGDIAEGYSVSREKKESFPLTVTSAQKNPTAFYLCASNPTGTERKLFFGSGTQLSVL.

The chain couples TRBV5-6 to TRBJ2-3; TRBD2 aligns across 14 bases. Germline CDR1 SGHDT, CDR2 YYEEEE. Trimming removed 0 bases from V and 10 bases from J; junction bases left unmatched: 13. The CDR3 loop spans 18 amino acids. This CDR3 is CASSLGLAGGPDGYAQYF. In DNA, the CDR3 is TGTGCCAGCAGCTTGGGACTAGCGGGAGGGCCGGACGGGTATGCGCAGTATTTT.

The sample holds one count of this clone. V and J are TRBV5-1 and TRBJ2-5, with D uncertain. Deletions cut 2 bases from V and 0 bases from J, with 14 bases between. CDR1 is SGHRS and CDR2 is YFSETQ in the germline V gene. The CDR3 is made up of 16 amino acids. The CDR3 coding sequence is TGCGCCAGCAGCTTTCTGCCGTCGGTGAACCAAGAGACCCAGTACTTC. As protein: CASSFLPSVNQETQYF.

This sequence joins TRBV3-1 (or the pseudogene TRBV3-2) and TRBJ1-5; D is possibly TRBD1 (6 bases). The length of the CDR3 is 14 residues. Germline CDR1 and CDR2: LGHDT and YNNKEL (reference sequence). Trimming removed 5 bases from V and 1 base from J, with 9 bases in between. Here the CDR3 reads CASSSQGSNQPQHF. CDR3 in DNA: TGTGCCAGCAGCTCCCAGGGGAGCAATCAGCCCCAGCATTTT.

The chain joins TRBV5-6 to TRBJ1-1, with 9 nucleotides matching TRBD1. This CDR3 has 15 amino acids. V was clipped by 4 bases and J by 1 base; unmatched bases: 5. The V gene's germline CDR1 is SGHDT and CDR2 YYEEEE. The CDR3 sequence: CASSPDRGRNTEAFF. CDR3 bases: TGTGCCAGCAGCCCGGACAGGGGTCGGAACACTGAAGCTTTCTTT. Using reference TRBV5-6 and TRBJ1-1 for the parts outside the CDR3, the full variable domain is DAGVTQSPTHLIKTRGQQVTLRCSPKSGHDTVSWYQQALGQGPQFIFQYYEEEERQRGNFPDRFSGHQFPNYSSELNVNALLLGDSALYLCASSPDRGRNTEAFFGQGTRLTVV.

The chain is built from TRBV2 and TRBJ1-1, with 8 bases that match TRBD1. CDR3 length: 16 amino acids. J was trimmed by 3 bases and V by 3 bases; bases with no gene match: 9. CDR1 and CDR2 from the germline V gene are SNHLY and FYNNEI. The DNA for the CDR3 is TGTGCCAGCAGTGAGAGATCGACAGGGGTAGACACTGAAGCTTTCTTT. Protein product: CASSERSTGVDTEAFF.

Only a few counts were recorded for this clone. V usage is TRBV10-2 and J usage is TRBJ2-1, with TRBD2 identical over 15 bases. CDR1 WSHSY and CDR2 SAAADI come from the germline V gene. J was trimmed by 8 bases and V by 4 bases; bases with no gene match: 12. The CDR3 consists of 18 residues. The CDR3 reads CASSGTSGRAGLLDEQFF. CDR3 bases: TGCGCCAGCAGTGGGACTAGCGGGAGGGCCGGCCTTCTTGATGAGCAGTTCTTC.

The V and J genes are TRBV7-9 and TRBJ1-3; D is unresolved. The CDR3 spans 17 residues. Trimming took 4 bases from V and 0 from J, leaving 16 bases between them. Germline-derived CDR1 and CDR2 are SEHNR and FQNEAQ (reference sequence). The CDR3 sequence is CASSSPAQLISGNTIYF. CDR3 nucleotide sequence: TGTGCCAGCAGCTCCCCGGCACAGCTAATCTCTGGAAACACCATATATTTT.

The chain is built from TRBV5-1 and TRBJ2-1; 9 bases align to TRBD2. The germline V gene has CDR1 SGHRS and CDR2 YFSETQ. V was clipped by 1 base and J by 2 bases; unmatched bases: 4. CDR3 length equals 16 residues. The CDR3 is CASSLPLAGPYNEQFF. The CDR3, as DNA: TGCGCCAGCAGCTTGCCCCTAGCGGGGCCCTACAATGAGCAGTTCTTC.